A selection of T cell receptor beta chains follows, all from one sample in a study of vaccination effects on CD4 cells after COVID-19. Measured with immunoSEQ multiplex PCR; TCRdb has only the in-frame clones, and not every one. The sample lists tens of thousands of clones, 70% to 85% occurring once. No antigen has been assigned to these receptors. The specimen comprised CD4+ T cells from PBMCs cultured without peptide, sampled before COVID-19 vaccination. The source is a human donor who had a prior SARS-CoV-2 infection. The CDR3 runs from the conserved cysteine through the conserved F or W. D genes are given only for firm matches. Rows may omit the clone size; those that give it use once, few, many or a size class.

>TRBJ2-2|TRBD2|18|TRBV4-2|-
TGTGCCAGCAGCCAAGATCCCGGACTAGCGGCTGACACCGGGGAGCTGTTTTTT
CASSQDPGLAADTGELFF
>TRBJ1-1|-|14|TRBV5-5|-
TGTGCCAGCACCGTTAGGTTGGGGAACACTGAAGCTTTCTTT
CASTVRLGNTEAFF
>TRBJ2-3|-|12|TRBV6-5|-
TGTGCCAGCACAGGACTGACAGATACGCAGTATTTT
CASTGLTDTQYF
>TRBJ1-6|-|15|TRBV5-5|-
TGTGCCAGCAGCTTGGGTGGCTCCTATAATTCACCCCTCCACTTT
CASSLGGSYNSPLHF
>TRBJ2-6|-|16|TRBV19|-
TGTGCCAGTAGTACCTCCTCTAGAGCCGGGGCCAACGTCCTGACTTTC
CASSTSSRAGANVLTF
>TRBJ1-2|TRBD1|13|TRBV7-3|few
TGTGCCAGCAGCTTAGAGGGGGCACAGGGCTACACCTTC
CASSLEGAQGYTF
>TRBJ2-3|-|15|TRBV18|-
TGTGCCAGCTCACTGGGACTCGGGGACACAGATACGCAGTATTTT
CASSLGLGDTDTQYF
>TRBJ2-1|-|13|TRBV2|-
TGTGCCAGCAGTGATGACGCAATCCCTGAGCAGTTCTTC
CASSDDAIPEQFF
>TRBJ2-1|TRBD2|16|TRBV5-1|-
TGCGCCAGCAGCCACGGACTAGCGGGGGCCCTCGGTGAGCAGTTCTTC
CASSHGLAGALGEQFF
>TRBJ2-3|-|12|TRBV9|few
TGTGCCAGCAGCGTAGAGGTAGATACGCAGTATTTT
CASSVEVDTQYF
>TRBJ2-3|-|13|TRBV27|-
TGTGCCAGCAGTTTTTGGACCACAGATACGCAGTATTTT
CASSFWTTDTQYF
>TRBJ1-5|-|15|TRBV6-2/TRBV6-3|-
TGTGCCAGCAGTTACAATTCGTATGGCAATCAGCCCCAGCATTTT
CASSYNSYGNQPQHF
>TRBJ1-1|-|13|TRBV5-1|few
TGCGCCAGCAGCAGGGACCTGTCTGATGAAGCTTTCTTT
CASSRDLSDEAFF
>TRBJ1-1|-|12|TRBV30|many
TGTGCCTGGTCGACAGTTTACACTGAAGCTTTCTTT
CAWSTVYTEAFF
>TRBJ2-2|TRBD2|16|TRBV15|-
TGTGCCACCAGCAGAACTAGCGGGAGGTTTCCCGGGGAGCTGTTTTTT
CATSRTSGRFPGELFF
>TRBJ1-1|TRBD1|19|TRBV2|few
TGTGCCAGCAGAGCACATCCGGGACAGGGGGCACGCGGGAACACTGAAGCTTTCTTT
CASRAHPGQGARGNTEAFF
>TRBJ1-4|-|15|TRBV11-3|-
TGTGCCAGCAGCTTAGGCTACAGTCAAGGTGAAAAACTGTTTTTT
CASSLGYSQGEKLFF
>TRBJ2-2|-|13|TRBV6-6|-
TGTGCCAGCAGTAGCCGGAACACCGGGGAGCTGTTTTTT
CASSSRNTGELFF
>TRBJ2-5|TRBD1|15|TRBV5-6|-
TGTGCCAGCAGCCCAGCGGACAGGGGGCAAGAGACCCAGTACTTC
CASSPADRGQETQYF
>TRBJ2-3|TRBD2|15|TRBV7-2|-
TGTGCCAGCAGCCCCGGGACTAGCGGGGGGGTTGGGCAGTATTTT
CASSPGTSGGVGQYF
>TRBJ1-1|-|15|TRBV3-1/TRBV3-2|-
TGTGCCAGCAGCCAAGTCCTCCAAAAGAACACTGAAGCTTTCTTT
CASSQVLQKNTEAFF
>TRBJ2-7|-|14|TRBV9|-
TGTGCCAGCAGCGAGAGCGTGGGACCCTACGAGCAGTACTTC
CASSESVGPYEQYF
>TRBJ1-6|TRBD1|15|TRBV5-1|-
TGCGCCAGCAGCTTCTCGGGACAGGATAATTCACCCCTCCACTTT
CASSFSGQDNSPLHF
>TRBJ2-1|TRBD2|18|TRBV24-1|-
TGTGCCACCAGTGATGGGCTAGCGGGAGGGCGTGGGCTTGATGAGCAGTTCTTC
CATSDGLAGGRGLDEQFF
>TRBJ2-3|TRBD2|18|TRBV12-5|-
TGTGCTAGTAGGGGGTACGAGCGGGAGAGGAGACAGACAGATACGCAGTATTTT
CASRGYERERRQTDTQYF
>TRBJ2-3|-|14|TRBV7-3|-
TGTGCCAGCCAAAAGGGCAGGACCACAGATACGCAGTATTTT
CASQKGRTTDTQYF
>TRBJ2-7|-|17|TRBV11-1|-
TGTGCCAGCAGCTTAGCGCTCAGGTTGGGAGTATCCTACGAGCAGTACTTC
CASSLALRLGVSYEQYF
>TRBJ2-3|TRBD1|14|TRBV29-1|-
TGCAGCGTTACCGGGACAGGGGGCTCGGATACGCAGTATTTT
CSVTGTGGSDTQYF
>TRBJ2-3|TRBD2|18|TRBV24-1|-
TGTGCCACCAGTGGTACTAGCGGGAGGGCCAGGTACACAGATACGCAGTATTTT
CATSGTSGRARYTDTQYF
>TRBJ2-7|TRBD2|14|TRBV10-3|-
TGTGCCATCAGTCTAGCGGGGAACTCCTACGAGCAGTACTTC
CAISLAGNSYEQYF
>TRBJ1-4|-|17|TRBV14|-
TGTGCCAGCAGCCAATACCTGCGTCGGGGGAAGTTCGGAAAACTGTTTTTT
CASSQYLRRGKFGKLFF
>TRBJ1-2|-|14|TRBV5-1|-
TGCGCCAGCAGCTTAACGTACGGTAACTATGGCTACACCTTC
CASSLTYGNYGYTF
>TRBJ2-2|TRBD2|18|TRBV4-1|-
TGCGCCAGCAGCCACTCCCGGGGCGGGGGAACGAACACCGGGGAGCTGTTTTTT
CASSHSRGGGTNTGELFF
>TRBJ1-5|-|14|TRBV6-6|-
TGTGCCAGTACTCCCTCCTATAGCAATCAGCCCCAGCATTTT
CASTPSYSNQPQHF
>TRBJ2-6|TRBD1|17|TRBV18|-
TGTGCCAGCTCACGTGGACAGGGAACCTCTGGGGCCAACGTCCTGACTTTC
CASSRGQGTSGANVLTF